The source of this T cell receptor (beta chain) is a study of cytomegalovirus exposure and HLA in healthy donors. The PCR was carried out with 60 Vbeta primers and 13 Jbeta primers. The repertoire was sequenced with immunoSEQ multiplex PCR; TCRdb's copy has only in-frame clones and lacks some. Of about 120,000 clones in the sample, 55% to 65% were seen once. V gave up 8 bases and J gave up 4 bases, with 12 bases separating them. The CDR3 is made up of 11 amino acids. Germline-derived CDR1 and CDR2 are SQVTM and ANQGSEA. This sequence joins TRBV29-1 and TRBJ2-7, with D perhaps TRBD1 (5 bases). This clonotype was sampled from a woman in her 40s in good health and CMV-seropositive. Sequencing was done on a sample of PBMCs. CDR3 sequence: CSPDRNYEQYF. The CDR3 DNA is TGCAGCCCTGACAGAAATTACGAGCAGTACTTC.